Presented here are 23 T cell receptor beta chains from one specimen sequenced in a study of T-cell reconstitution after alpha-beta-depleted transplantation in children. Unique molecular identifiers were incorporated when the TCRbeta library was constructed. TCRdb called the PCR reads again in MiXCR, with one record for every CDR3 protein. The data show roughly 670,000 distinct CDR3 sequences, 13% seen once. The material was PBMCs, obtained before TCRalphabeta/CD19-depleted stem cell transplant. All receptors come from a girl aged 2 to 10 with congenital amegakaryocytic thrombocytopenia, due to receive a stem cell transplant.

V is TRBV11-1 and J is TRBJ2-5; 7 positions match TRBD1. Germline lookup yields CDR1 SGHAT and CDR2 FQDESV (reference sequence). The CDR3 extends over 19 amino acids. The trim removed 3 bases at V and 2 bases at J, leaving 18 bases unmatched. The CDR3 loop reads CASSFGTAIMGPQQETQYF. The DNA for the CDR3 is TGTGCCAGCAGCTTCGGGACAGCCATTATGGGGCCGCAACAAGAGACCCAGTACTTC.

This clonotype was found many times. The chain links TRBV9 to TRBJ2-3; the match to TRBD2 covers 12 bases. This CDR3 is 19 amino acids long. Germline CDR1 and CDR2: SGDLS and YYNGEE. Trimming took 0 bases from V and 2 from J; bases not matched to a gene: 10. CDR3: CASSVVERASGRATDTQYF. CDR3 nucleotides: TGTGCCAGCAGCGTAGTCGAGAGGGCTAGCGGGAGGGCCACAGATACGCAGTATTTT.

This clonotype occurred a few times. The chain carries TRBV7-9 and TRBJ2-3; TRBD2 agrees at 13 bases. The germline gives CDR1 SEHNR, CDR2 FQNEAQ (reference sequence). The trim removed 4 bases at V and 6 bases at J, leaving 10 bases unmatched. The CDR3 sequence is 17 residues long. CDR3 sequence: CASSWSGLAGSGDTQYF. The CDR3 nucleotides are TGTGCCAGCAGCTGGTCGGGACTAGCGGGGTCCGGGGATACGCAGTATTTT.

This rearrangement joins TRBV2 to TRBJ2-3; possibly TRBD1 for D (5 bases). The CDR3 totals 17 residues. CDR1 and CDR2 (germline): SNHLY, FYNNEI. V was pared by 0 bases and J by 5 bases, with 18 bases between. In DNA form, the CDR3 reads TGTGCCAGCAGTGAAGCGATGGGTAGGGGCTTGAGAGATACGCAGTATTTT. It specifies CASSEAMGRGLRDTQYF.

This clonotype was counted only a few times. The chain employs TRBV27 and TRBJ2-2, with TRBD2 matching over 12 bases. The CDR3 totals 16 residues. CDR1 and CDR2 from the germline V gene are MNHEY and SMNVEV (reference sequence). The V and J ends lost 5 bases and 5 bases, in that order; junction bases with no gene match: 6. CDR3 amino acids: CASSTLTSGGTGELFF. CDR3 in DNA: TGTGCCAGCAGTACCCTAACTAGCGGGGGGACCGGGGAGCTGTTTTTT.

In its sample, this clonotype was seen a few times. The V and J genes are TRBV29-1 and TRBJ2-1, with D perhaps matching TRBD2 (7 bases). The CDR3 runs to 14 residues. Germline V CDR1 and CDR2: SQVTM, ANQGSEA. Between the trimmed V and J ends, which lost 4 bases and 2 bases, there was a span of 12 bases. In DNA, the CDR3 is TGCAGCGTTGTCCCGGGGGGCCCCTACAATGAGCAGTTCTTC. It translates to CSVVPGGPYNEQFF.

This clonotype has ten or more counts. CDR3: CASSVVGQLNTEAFF. In nucleotides, the CDR3 is TGTGCCAGCAGCGTAGTGGGACAGTTGAACACTGAAGCTTTCTTT. The V gene is TRBV9, the J gene TRBJ1-1, with 7 bases identical to TRBD1. The ends lost 0 bases at V and 0 bases at J; junction bases unmatched: 2. Germline loops: CDR1 SGDLS, CDR2 YYNGEE. CDR3 length: 15 amino acids.

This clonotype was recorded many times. In DNA form, the CDR3 reads TGCAGTGCTAGAGATGGAAGGGAAGGCGACGAAAAACTGTTTTTT. Amino acids: CSARDGREGDEKLFF. The V call is TRBV20-1, the J call TRBJ1-4; D unresolved. V was shortened by 0 bases and J by 8 bases, with 16 bases between the two germline ends. The CDR3 consists of 15 residues. Germline assignment: CDR1 DFQATT and CDR2 SNEGSKA (reference sequence).

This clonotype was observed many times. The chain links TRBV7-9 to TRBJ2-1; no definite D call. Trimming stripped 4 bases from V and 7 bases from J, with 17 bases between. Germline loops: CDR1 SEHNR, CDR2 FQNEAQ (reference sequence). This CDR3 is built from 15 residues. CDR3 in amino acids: CASSSHRPTKNEQFF. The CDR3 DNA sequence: TGTGCCAGCAGCTCTCACCGCCCTACTAAAAATGAGCAGTTCTTC.

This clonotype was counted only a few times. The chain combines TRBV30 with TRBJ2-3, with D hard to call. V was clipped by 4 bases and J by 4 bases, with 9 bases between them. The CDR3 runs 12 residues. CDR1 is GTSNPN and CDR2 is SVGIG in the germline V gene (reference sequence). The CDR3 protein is CAWTLGADTQYF. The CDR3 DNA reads TGTGCCTGGACCTTGGGCGCAGATACGCAGTATTTT.

CDR3 in amino acids: CASSHDSLSYEQYF. In DNA form, the CDR3 reads TGTGCCAGCAGCCACGACAGTCTCTCCTACGAGCAGTACTTC. V and J are TRBV6-1 and TRBJ2-7, with D possibly TRBD1 on 5 matching bases. Germline assignment: CDR1 MNHNS and CDR2 SASEGT. Between the trimmed V and J ends, which lost 6 bases and 0 bases, there was a span of 12 bases. This CDR3 spans 14 amino acids.

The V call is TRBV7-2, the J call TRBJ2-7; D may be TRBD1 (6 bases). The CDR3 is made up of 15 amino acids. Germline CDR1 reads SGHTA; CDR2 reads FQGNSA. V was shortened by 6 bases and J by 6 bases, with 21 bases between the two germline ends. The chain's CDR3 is CASRSTRGTQPEQYF. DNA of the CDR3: TGTGCCAGCAGATCAACCAGGGGCACCCAGCCCGAGCAGTACTTC.

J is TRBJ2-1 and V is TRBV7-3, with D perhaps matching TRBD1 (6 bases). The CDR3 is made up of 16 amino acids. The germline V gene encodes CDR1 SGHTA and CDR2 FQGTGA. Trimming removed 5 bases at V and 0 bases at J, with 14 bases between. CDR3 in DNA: TGTGCCAGCAGCCCAGGGGTGGGATCCTCCTACAATGAGCAGTTCTTC. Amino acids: CASSPGVGSSYNEQFF.

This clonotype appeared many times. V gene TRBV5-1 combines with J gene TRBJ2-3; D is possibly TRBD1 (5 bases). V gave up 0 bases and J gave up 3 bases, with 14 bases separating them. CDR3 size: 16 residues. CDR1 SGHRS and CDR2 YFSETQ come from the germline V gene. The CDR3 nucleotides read TGCGCCAGCAGCTTGGCTTCGGCAGGGCTGACAGATACGCAGTATTTT. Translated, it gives CASSLASAGLTDTQYF.

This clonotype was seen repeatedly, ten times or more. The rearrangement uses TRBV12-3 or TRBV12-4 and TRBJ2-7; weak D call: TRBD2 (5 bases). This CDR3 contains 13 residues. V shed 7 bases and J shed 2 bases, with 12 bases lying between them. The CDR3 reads CASTSDGTYEQYF. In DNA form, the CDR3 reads TGTGCCAGCACCTCCGACGGGACCTACGAGCAGTACTTC.

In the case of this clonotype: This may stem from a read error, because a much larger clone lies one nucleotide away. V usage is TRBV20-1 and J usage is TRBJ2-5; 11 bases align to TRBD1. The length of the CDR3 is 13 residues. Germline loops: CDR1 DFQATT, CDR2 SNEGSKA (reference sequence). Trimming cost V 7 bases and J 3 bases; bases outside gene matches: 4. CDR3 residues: CSGTGGSEETQYF. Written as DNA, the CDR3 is TGCAGTGGGACAGGGGGCAGTGAAGAGACCCAGTACTTC.

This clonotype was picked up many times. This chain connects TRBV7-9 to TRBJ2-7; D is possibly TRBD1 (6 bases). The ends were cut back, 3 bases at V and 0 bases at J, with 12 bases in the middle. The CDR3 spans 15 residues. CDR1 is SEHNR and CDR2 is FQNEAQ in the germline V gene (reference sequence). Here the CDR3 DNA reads TGTGCCAGCAGCTTTCCGGGACACAGCTCCTACGAGCAGTACTTC. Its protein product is CASSFPGHSSYEQYF. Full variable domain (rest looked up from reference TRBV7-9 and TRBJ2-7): DTGVSQNPRHKITKRGQNVTFRCDPISEHNRLYWYRQTLGQGPEFLTYFQNEAQLEKSRLLSDRFSAERPKGSFSTLEIQRTEQGDSAMYLCASSFPGHSSYEQYFGPGTRLTVT.

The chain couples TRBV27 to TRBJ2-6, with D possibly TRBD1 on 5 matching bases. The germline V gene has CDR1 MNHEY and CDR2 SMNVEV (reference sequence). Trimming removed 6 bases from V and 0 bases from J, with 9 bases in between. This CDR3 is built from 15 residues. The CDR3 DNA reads TGTGCCAGCAGAGGACACCCCTCTGGGGCCAACGTCCTGACTTTC. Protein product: CASRGHPSGANVLTF.

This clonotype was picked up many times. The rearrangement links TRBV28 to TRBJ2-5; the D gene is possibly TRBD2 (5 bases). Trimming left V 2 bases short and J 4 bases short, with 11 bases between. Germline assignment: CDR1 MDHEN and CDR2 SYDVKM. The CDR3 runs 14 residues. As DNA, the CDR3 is TGTGCCAGCAGTTTAAGGCTAGCACGAGAGACCCAGTACTTC. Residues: CASSLRLARETQYF. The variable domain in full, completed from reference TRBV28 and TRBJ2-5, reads DVKVTQSSRYLVKRTGEKVFLECVQDMDHENMFWYRQDPGLGLRLIYFSYDVKMKEKGDIPEGYSVSREKKERFSLILESASTNQTSMYLCASSLRLARETQYFGPGTRLLVL.

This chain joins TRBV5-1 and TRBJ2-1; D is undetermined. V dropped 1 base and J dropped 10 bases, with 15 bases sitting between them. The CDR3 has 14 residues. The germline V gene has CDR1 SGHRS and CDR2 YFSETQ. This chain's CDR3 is CASSLFFRPPEQFF. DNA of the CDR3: TGCGCCAGCAGCTTGTTCTTCCGGCCCCCGGAGCAGTTCTTC.

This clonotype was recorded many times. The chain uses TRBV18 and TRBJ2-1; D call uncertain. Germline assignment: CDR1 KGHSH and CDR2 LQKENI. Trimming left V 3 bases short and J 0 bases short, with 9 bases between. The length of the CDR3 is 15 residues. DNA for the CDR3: TGTGCCAGCTCACCCGTTGCGAGCTCCTACAATGAGCAGTTCTTC. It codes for CASSPVASSYNEQFF.

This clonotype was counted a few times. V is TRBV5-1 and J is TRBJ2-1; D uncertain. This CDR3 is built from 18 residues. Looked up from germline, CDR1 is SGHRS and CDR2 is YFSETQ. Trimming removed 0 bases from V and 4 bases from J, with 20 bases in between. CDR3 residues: CASSLAFSFGSSYNEQFF. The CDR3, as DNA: TGCGCCAGCAGCTTGGCCTTCTCTTTTGGCTCTTCATACAATGAGCAGTTCTTC. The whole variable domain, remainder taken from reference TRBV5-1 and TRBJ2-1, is KAGVTQTPRYLIKTRGQQVTLSCSPISGHRSVSWYQQTPGQGLQFLFEYFSETQRNKGNFPGRFSGRQFSNSRSEMNVSTLELGDSALYLCASSLAFSFGSSYNEQFFGPGTRLTVL.

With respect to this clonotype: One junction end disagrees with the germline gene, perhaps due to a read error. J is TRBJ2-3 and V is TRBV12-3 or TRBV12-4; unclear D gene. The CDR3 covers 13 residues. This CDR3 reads CASSPLSRDTQYF. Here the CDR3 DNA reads TGTGCCAGCAGTCCCCTAAGCAGAGATACGCAGTATTTT.